Listed here are 8 T cell receptor beta chains from one sample, sequenced in a study of T cell repertoires in cytomegalovirus infection. Each CDR3 protein gets one entry after TCRdb re-called the reads with MiXCR. The table has about 140,000 distinct CDR3 sequences, about 6.5% seen once; the top ten hold roughly 18%. Sequencing used PBMCs. The receptor source for this set is a human donor in good health (CMV status not recorded). Some clones in this sample may be carry-over from other donors' samples.

The chain joins TRBV12-3 or TRBV12-4 to TRBJ2-5; maybe TRBD2 (5 bases). Trimming took 1 base from V and 1 from J, leaving 7 bases between them. CDR3 length: 14 residues. The CDR3 region has the DNA TGTGCCAGCAGTTTAGGAGCGGCCCAAGAGACCCAGTACTTC. Translation: CASSLGAAQETQYF.

This clonotype came up many times. The gene calls are TRBV6-1 and TRBJ1-1, with D possibly being TRBD1 (5 bases). Trimming removed 7 bases at V and 0 bases at J, with 12 bases between. The CDR3 has 14 residues. Germline V gene sequence: CDR1 MNHNS, CDR2 SASEGT. The CDR3 nucleotides read TGTGCCAGCACACAGGACCCTTTGAACACTGAAGCTTTCTTT. Residues: CASTQDPLNTEAFF.

In this sample, this clonotype turned up many times. The chain links TRBV20-1 to TRBJ1-1; tentatively, D is TRBD1 (5 bases). Germline V gene data show CDR1 as DFQATT and CDR2 as SNEGSKA (reference sequence). V gave up 6 bases and J gave up 2 bases, with 10 bases separating them. This CDR3 region has 12 residues. The CDR3 protein is CSAGRGNTEAFF. CDR3 bases: TGCAGTGCGGGACGGGGTAACACTGAAGCTTTCTTT.

About this clonotype: This clone may be a read error of a much larger clone one base away. The rearrangement joins TRBV20-1 to TRBJ2-7; D perhaps matches TRBD1 (5 bases). Germline V gives CDR1 DFQATT, CDR2 SNEGSKA (reference sequence). The CDR3 loop spans 14 amino acids. The V gene lost 6 bases and the J gene lost 3 bases, with 18 bases spanning the gap. The CDR3 region has the DNA TGCAGTGCGACAGAGGACAAGGGGCTCTACGAGCAGTACTTC. It is translated as CSATEDKGLYEQYF.

This clonotype was observed a handful of times. The chain combines TRBV10-3 with TRBJ1-2; D might be TRBD1 (6 bases). Germline CDR1 is ENHRY and CDR2 is SYGVKD. V shed 5 bases and J shed 8 bases, with 18 bases lying between them. The CDR3 loop spans 14 amino acids. This CDR3 is CAISLPGDQGGYTF. The CDR3 DNA reads as TGTGCCATCAGTCTACCAGGGGACCAGGGCGGCTACACCTTC.

This clonotype was detected ten times or more. The rearrangement links TRBV7-9 to TRBJ2-4; D may be TRBD1 or TRBD2 (5 bases each). CDR1 and CDR2 from the germline V gene are SEHNR and FQNEAQ (reference sequence). The CDR3 consists of 15 residues. V lost 7 bases to trimming and J lost 0 bases, with 13 bases between them. The CDR3 spells CASKPPGTAKNIQYF. DNA for the CDR3: TGTGCCAGCAAACCCCCAGGGACAGCCAAAAACATTCAGTACTTC. Complete variable domain (other parts from reference TRBV7-9 and TRBJ2-4): DTGVSQNPRHKITKRGQNVTFRCDPISEHNRLYWYRQTLGQGPEFLTYFQNEAQLEKSRLLSDRFSAERPKGSFSTLEIQRTEQGDSAMYLCASKPPGTAKNIQYFGAGTRLSVL.

This clonotype was found many times. V and J are TRBV4-3 and TRBJ2-3; 7 positions match TRBD2. CDR1 and CDR2 from the germline V gene are LGHNA and YSLEER. The CDR3 length is 17 residues. The V gene end was trimmed by 1 base and the J gene end by 5 bases; junction bases not matched to a gene: 12. The CDR3 bases are TGCGCCAGCAGCCAAGCGGTTGTGTTAGCGGGTCAAGATACGCAGTATTTT. Protein: CASSQAVVLAGQDTQYF.

Concerning this clonotype itself: This could be a read error, since a much larger clone is one nucleotide away. The CDR3 spells CVSGSYRGAEQFF. The CDR3 DNA reads TGTGTTAGTGGTTCTTACAGGGGCGCTGAGCAGTTCTTC. The chain has TRBV12-5 and TRBJ2-1, with 7 bases fitting TRBD1. The CDR3 loop spans 13 amino acids. The germline CDR1 and CDR2 sequences are LGHNT and FRNRAP.